Below are 26 T cell receptor beta chains sequenced from a single sample in a study of blood T cell repertoires in COVID-19. The data were produced by immunoSEQ multiplex PCR, yet TCRdb's version contains in-frame clones alone and is incomplete. The repertoire holds 100,000 to 150,000 clones, more than 70% seen once, with roughly 1.2% in the top ten. The source material was peripheral blood. The receptor source for this set is an elderly woman with acute or convalescent COVID-19.

The CDR3 DNA is TGTGCCAGCAGCTTATCCGTGAACACTGAAGCTTTCTTT. Translated, it gives CASSLSVNTEAFF. V gene TRBV7-9 combines with J gene TRBJ1-1; D gene ambiguous. The V end was cut by 2 bases, the J end by 0 bases, with 4 bases between. From germline, CDR1 is SEHNR and CDR2 FQNEAQ (reference sequence). The CDR3 runs 13 residues. Filled out from reference TRBV7-9 and TRBJ1-1, the complete variable domain reads DTGVSQNPRHKITKRGQNVTFRCDPISEHNRLYWYRQTLGQGPEFLTYFQNEAQLEKSRLLSDRFSAERPKGSFSTLEIQRTEQGDSAMYLCASSLSVNTEAFFGQGTRLTVV.

This rearrangement joins TRBV2 to TRBJ1-4, with D possibly being TRBD1 (5 bases). The germline gives CDR1 SNHLY, CDR2 FYNNEI. V was clipped by 6 bases and J by 7 bases, with 12 bases between them. This CDR3 has 13 amino acids. The chain's CDR3 is CASRTGGVEKLFF. CDR3 DNA: TGTGCCAGCAGGACGGGGGGGGTTGAAAAACTGTTTTTT.

The V and J genes are TRBV19 and TRBJ1-5, with 8 bases identical to TRBD1. CDR3 length equals 13 residues. V was clipped by 5 bases and J by 7 bases; unmatched bases: 4. Germline V gene sequence: CDR1 LNHDA, CDR2 SQIVND (reference sequence). Here the CDR3 reads CASSGQGEQPQHF. CDR3 coding DNA: TGTGCCAGTAGTGGACAGGGAGAACAGCCCCAGCATTTT.

This chain connects TRBV28 to TRBJ2-7, with no clear D. V gave up 6 bases and J gave up 0 bases, with 15 bases separating them. Germline V gene lookup returns CDR1 MDHEN and CDR2 SYDVKM. There are 15 residues in the CDR3. DNA for the CDR3: TGTGCCAGCAGATCCCCGGGTCCTAGCTCCTACGAGCAGTACTTC. This gives the protein CASRSPGPSSYEQYF.

J is TRBJ2-1 and V is TRBV4-3; TRBD2 aligns across 7 bases. Trimming cost V 0 bases and J 5 bases; bases outside gene matches: 4. This CDR3 has 15 amino acids. Germline V lookup: CDR1 LGHNA, CDR2 YSLEER. The CDR3 sequence: CASSQDERGHNEQFF. In nucleotides, the CDR3 is TGCGCCAGCAGCCAAGATGAGCGGGGTCACAATGAGCAGTTCTTC.

The V and J genes are TRBV2 and TRBJ1-1; 7 bases align to TRBD1. The CDR3 sequence is 15 residues long. J lost 4 bases, V lost 6 bases, and 11 bases had no gene match. The germline V gene has CDR1 SNHLY and CDR2 FYNNEI. In DNA, the CDR3 is TGTGCCAGCAGGGTAGGGGGCGCATCATCCACTGAAGCTTTCTTT. Its translation is CASRVGGASSTEAFF.

The chain has TRBV28 and TRBJ1-5, with TRBD1 matching over 9 bases. Germline V gene lookup returns CDR1 MDHEN and CDR2 SYDVKM. V lost 7 bases, J lost 0 bases, and 16 bases stayed unmatched. This CDR3 comprises 19 residues. The CDR3 sequence is CASTSLGGQGLYSNQPQHF. The CDR3 DNA reads as TGTGCCAGCACCTCTCTAGGGGGACAGGGCCTTTATAGCAATCAGCCCCAGCATTTT.

This chain links TRBV24-1 with TRBJ2-3; 7 bases are a match to TRBD1. The CDR3 consists of 13 residues. V dropped 5 bases and J dropped 4; count of bases not matched to a gene: 2. Germline values: CDR1 KGHDR, CDR2 SFDVKD. CDR3 in DNA: TGTGCCACCAGTGGTGACAGGGCAGATACGCAGTATTTT. Its translation: CATSGDRADTQYF.

The genes are TRBV15 and TRBJ2-7, with 7 bases that match TRBD1. The CDR3 loop spans 15 amino acids. Germline CDR1 is LNHNV and CDR2 is YYDKDF (reference sequence). V shed 1 base and J 2 bases; nucleotides not matched to a gene: 5. CDR3 in DNA: TGTGCCACCAGCAGAGGGACAGGCGAAACCTACGAGCAGTACTTC. This gives the protein CATSRGTGETYEQYF.

In this sample, this clone turned up a few times. The chain carries TRBV13 and TRBJ1-4; D is perhaps TRBD1 (5 bases). V shed 5 bases and J shed 4 bases, with 11 bases lying between them. Germline lookup yields CDR1 PRHDT and CDR2 FYEKMQ (reference sequence). The CDR3 runs to 14 residues. Written as DNA, the CDR3 is TGTGCCAGCAGCCTCCAGGGTGGTAATGAAAAACTGTTTTTT. This translates into CASSLQGGNEKLFF.

This clone was seen a handful of times. This chain uses TRBV28 with TRBJ2-5; 7 bases map to TRBD1. Germline loops: CDR1 MDHEN, CDR2 SYDVKM. The V gene end was trimmed by 6 bases and the J gene end by 1 base; junction bases not matched to a gene: 2. This CDR3 contains 13 residues. The CDR3 here is CASSRDSQETQYF. CDR3 coding DNA: TGTGCCAGCAGCCGGGACAGCCAAGAGACCCAGTACTTC. Supplemented by reference TRBV28 and TRBJ2-5, the full variable domain reads DVKVTQSSRYLVKRTGEKVFLECVQDMDHENMFWYRQDPGLGLRLIYFSYDVKMKEKGDIPEGYSVSREKKERFSLILESASTNQTSMYLCASSRDSQETQYFGPGTRLLVL.

The J gene is TRBJ2-7, the V gene TRBV5-5, with TRBD2 matching 7 bases. The CDR3 totals 16 residues. The germline V gene encodes CDR1 SGHKS and CDR2 YYEKEE (reference sequence). The J segment lost 2 bases and the V segment lost 1 base, leaving 9 bases of the junction unmatched. The CDR3 DNA follows: TGTGCCAGCAGCTTGTATGGGGCTAGCGGTACCTACGAGCAGTACTTC. It codes for CASSLYGASGTYEQYF.

The chain recombines TRBV6-4 with TRBJ1-2, with 8 nucleotides matching TRBD1. The CDR3 extends over 15 amino acids. The germline gives CDR1 MRHNA, CDR2 SNTAGT. Trimming cost V 4 bases and J 8 bases; bases outside gene matches: 12. CDR3 DNA: TGTGCCAGCAGTGTGGTGGCAGGGGGCGCGTCGGGCTACACCTTC. As protein: CASSVVAGGASGYTF.

CDR3 region: CASSGQGARALHF. Here the CDR3 DNA reads TGTGCCAGTAGTGGACAGGGGGCTCGGGCCCTCCACTTT. The chain combines TRBV19 with TRBJ1-6; 11 bases fit TRBD1. In germline, CDR1 is LNHDA, CDR2 SQIVND (reference sequence). Trimming took 5 bases from V and 14 from J; bases not matched to a gene: 5. This CDR3 is built from 13 residues.

The chain combines TRBV18 with TRBJ1-4, with D hard to call. The germline V gene has CDR1 KGHSH and CDR2 LQKENI. V dropped 1 base and J dropped 7 bases, with 13 bases sitting between them. This CDR3 is built from 15 residues. DNA for the CDR3: TGTGCCAGCTCACCACAAGGCAGTGGGCGTGAAAAACTGTTTTTT. Amino acids: CASSPQGSGREKLFF.

This chain connects TRBV6-1 to TRBJ2-3, with a weak D call TRBD1 (5 bases). Trimming cost V 1 base and J 3 bases, with 8 bases left between them. The CDR3 is made up of 14 amino acids. The germline CDR1 and CDR2 sequences are MNHNS and SASEGT. The CDR3 sequence is CASSEVQGTDTQYF. The CDR3, as DNA: TGTGCCAGCAGTGAAGTTCAGGGAACAGATACGCAGTATTTT.

This rearrangement joins TRBV20-1 to TRBJ2-1; no reliable D call. This CDR3 spans 13 amino acids. Looked up from germline, CDR1 is DFQATT and CDR2 is SNEGSKA (reference sequence). Trimming removed 3 bases from V and 1 base from J, with 7 bases in between. CDR3 sequence (DNA): TGCAGTGCTAGTAGGAGATCCTACAATGAGCAGTTCTTC. Protein product: CSASRRSYNEQFF.

This clone was recorded a few times. At one of its ends the junction is not consistent with the germline gene, which may arise from a read error. V gene TRBV9 combines with J gene TRBJ2-3; 9 nucleotides agree with TRBD2. The CDR3 contains 15 residues. Germline V lookup: CDR1 SGDLS, CDR2 YYNGEE. For the CDR3, the DNA is TGTGCCAGCAGCGTTTTTAGCGGGAGCAAAGATACGCAGTATTTT. As protein: CASSVFSGSKDTQYF.

This chain connects TRBV5-1 to TRBJ2-1, with TRBD2 matching over 8 bases. There are 15 residues in the CDR3. J lost 8 bases, V lost 1 base, and 8 bases had no gene match. Germline V gene sequence: CDR1 SGHRS, CDR2 YFSETQ. CDR3 bases: TGCGCCAGCAGCTTGAGAAGCGGGGGAATGGATGAGCAGTTCTTC. It encodes CASSLRSGGMDEQFF.

The V call is TRBV6-5, the J call TRBJ2-6; D is unclear. V dropped 6 bases and J dropped 0 bases, with 6 bases sitting between them. This CDR3 is 14 amino acids long. Looked up from germline, CDR1 is MNHEY and CDR2 is SVGAGI. The CDR3 region has the DNA TGTGCCAGCAGGGAGAGCTCTGGGGCCAACGTCCTGACTTTC. Translating it yields CASRESSGANVLTF.

The chain has TRBV12-5 and TRBJ2-7; 8 nucleotides agree with TRBD1. This CDR3 is built from 13 residues. Per germline, CDR1 LGHNT and CDR2 FRNRAP. V trimming: 5 bases; J trimming: 2 bases; junction bases outside the gene matches: 2. The CDR3 coding sequence is TGTGCTAGTGGTATGGACAGGGCCTACGAGCAGTACTTC. Protein sequence: CASGMDRAYEQYF.

The rearrangement joins TRBV3-1 (or the pseudogene TRBV3-2) to TRBJ1-2; D gene ambiguous. CDR3 length: 12 residues. Germline-derived CDR1 and CDR2 are LGHDT and YNNKEL (reference sequence). V was trimmed by 0 bases and J by 12 bases, leaving 11 bases between them. The CDR3 here is CASSQDKGGNTF. The DNA for the CDR3 is TGTGCCAGCAGCCAAGATAAAGGAGGGAACACCTTC.

The genes are TRBV16 and TRBJ2-7; D may be TRBD1 (6 bases). In germline, CDR1 is KGHSY, CDR2 FQNENV. V was shortened by 0 bases and J by 2 bases, with 14 bases between the two germline ends. This CDR3 has 16 amino acids. The CDR3 sequence: CASSQSGVGGAYEQYF. The CDR3 DNA is TGTGCCAGCAGCCAATCGGGAGTAGGGGGAGCCTACGAGCAGTACTTC.

The genes are TRBV2 and TRBJ1-2, with TRBD1 identical over 7 bases. Germline assignment: CDR1 SNHLY and CDR2 FYNNEI. This CDR3 has 13 residues. Trimming cost V 4 bases and J 8 bases; bases outside gene matches: 7. The CDR3 sequence: CASSGQGVGGYTF. Here the CDR3 DNA reads TGTGCCAGCAGTGGGCAGGGGGTTGGAGGCTACACCTTC.

The chain recombines TRBV3-1 (or the pseudogene TRBV3-2) with TRBJ1-6; 7 bases are a match to TRBD1. The trim removed 1 base at V and 7 bases at J, leaving 4 bases unmatched. This CDR3 comprises 15 residues. Germline V gene sequence: CDR1 LGHDT, CDR2 YNNKEL (reference sequence). The CDR3: CASSQATGVNSPLHF. The CDR3 bases are TGTGCCAGCAGCCAAGCTACAGGGGTAAATTCACCCCTCCACTTT.

A single count supports this clone. J is TRBJ2-2 and V is TRBV9; possibly TRBD2 for D (7 bases). The V end lost 4 bases, the J end lost 3 bases, and 10 bases lay between the germline ends. CDR1 SGDLS and CDR2 YYNGEE come from the germline V gene. The length of the CDR3 is 14 residues. The CDR3 region has the DNA TGTGCCAGCAGCTCCGGGGGGCACACCGGGGAGCTGTTTTTT. It encodes CASSSGGHTGELFF. The variable domain in full, with the rest retrieved from reference TRBV9 and TRBJ2-2, is DSGVTQTPKHLITATGQRVTLRCSPRSGDLSVYWYQQSLDQGLQFLIQYYNGEERAKGNILERFSAQQFPDLHSELNLSSLELGDSALYFCASSSGGHTGELFFGEGSRLTVL.